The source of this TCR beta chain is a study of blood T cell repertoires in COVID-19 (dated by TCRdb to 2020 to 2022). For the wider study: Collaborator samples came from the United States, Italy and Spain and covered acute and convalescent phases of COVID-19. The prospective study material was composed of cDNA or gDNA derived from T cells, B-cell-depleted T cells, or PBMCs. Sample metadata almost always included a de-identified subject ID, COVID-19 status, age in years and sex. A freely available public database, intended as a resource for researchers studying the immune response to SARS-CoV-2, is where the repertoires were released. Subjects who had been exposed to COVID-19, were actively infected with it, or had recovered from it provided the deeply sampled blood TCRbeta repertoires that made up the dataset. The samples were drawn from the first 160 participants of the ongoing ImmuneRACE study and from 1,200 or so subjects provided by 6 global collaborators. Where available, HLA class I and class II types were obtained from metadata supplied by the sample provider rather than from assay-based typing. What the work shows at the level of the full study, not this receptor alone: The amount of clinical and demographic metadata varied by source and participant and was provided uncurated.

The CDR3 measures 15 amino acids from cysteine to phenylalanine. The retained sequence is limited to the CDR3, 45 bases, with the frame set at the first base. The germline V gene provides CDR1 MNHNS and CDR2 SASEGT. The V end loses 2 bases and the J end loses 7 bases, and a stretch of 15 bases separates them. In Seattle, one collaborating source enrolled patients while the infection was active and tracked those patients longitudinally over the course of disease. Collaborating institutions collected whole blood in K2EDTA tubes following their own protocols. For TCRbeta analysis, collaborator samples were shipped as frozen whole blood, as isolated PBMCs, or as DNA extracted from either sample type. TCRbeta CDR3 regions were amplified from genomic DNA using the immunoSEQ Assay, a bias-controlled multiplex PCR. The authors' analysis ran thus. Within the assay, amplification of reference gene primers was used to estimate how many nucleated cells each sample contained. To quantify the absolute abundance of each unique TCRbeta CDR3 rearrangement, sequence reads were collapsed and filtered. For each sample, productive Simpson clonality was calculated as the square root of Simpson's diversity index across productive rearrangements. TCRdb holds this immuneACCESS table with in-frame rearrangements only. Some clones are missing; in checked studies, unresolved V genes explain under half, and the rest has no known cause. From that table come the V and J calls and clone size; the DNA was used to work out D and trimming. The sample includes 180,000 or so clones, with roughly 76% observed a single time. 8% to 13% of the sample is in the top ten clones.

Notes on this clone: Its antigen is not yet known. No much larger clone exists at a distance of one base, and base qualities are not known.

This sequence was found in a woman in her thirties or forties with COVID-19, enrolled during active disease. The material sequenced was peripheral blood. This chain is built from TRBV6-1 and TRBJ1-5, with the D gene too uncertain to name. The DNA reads TGTGCCAGCAGTGAATCAGGATTTGTATGGCAGCCCCAGCATTTT. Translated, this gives CASSESGFVWQPQHF.